This T cell receptor beta chain was documented in a study of sequential checkpoint blockade in melanoma. As for the study in general: Arm A got nivolumab then ipilimumab; arm B the reverse, 1:1. Each arm's sequence ended with maintenance nivolumab.

Profiling relied on immunoSEQ multiplex PCR, and the TCRdb table lists in-frame clones only, not all of them. The table lists over 25,000 clones, roughly 84% of them singletons. Indicated treatment: randomized to nivolumab then ipilimumab (arm A) or the reverse (arm B). None of the patients previously received DNA-damaging chemotherapy. Sorted cells were live CD3+CD8+, lacking CD19 and CD56, from PBMCs. V shed 2 bases and J shed 6 bases, with 10 bases lying between them. This CDR3 is 14 amino acids long. Germline CDR1 SGHTA, CDR2 FQGTGA. The source is a human donor with melanoma. Source: CD8+ T cells sorted from blood (inferred from file names), taken from a patient given nivolumab and ipilimumab in sequence. The chain employs TRBV7-3 and TRBJ2-2, with D perhaps matching TRBD1 (6 bases). The CDR3 nucleotides are TGTGCCAGCAGCTTAGGGGGACATCCCGGGGAGCTGTTTTTT. This gives the protein CASSLGGHPGELFF. The full variable domain, completed using reference TRBV7-3 and TRBJ2-2, is GAGVSQTPSNKVTEKGKYVELRCDPISGHTALYWYRQSLGQGPEFLIYFQGTGAADDSGLPNDRFFAVRPEGSVSTLKIQRTERGDSAVYLCASSLGGHPGELFFGEGSRLTVL.